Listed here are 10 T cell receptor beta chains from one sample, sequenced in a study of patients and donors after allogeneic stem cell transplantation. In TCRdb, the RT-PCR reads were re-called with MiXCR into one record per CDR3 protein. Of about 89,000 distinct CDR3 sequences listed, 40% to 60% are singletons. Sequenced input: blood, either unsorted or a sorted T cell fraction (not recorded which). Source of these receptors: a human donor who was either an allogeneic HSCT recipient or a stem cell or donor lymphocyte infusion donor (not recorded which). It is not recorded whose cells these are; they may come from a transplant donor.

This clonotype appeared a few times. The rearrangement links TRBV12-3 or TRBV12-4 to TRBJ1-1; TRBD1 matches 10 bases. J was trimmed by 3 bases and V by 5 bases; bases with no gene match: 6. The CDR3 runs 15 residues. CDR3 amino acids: CASSPRDRGDTEAFF. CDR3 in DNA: TGTGCCAGCAGTCCCCGGGACAGGGGCGACACTGAAGCTTTCTTT.

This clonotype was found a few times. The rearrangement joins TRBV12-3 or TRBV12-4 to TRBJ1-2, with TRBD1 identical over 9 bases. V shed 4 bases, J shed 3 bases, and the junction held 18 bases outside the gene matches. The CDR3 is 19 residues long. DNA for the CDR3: TGTGCCAGCAGTTCCGACCCCTCCGGGACAGGGATGGGGGACTATGGCTACACCTTC. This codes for CASSSDPSGTGMGDYGYTF.

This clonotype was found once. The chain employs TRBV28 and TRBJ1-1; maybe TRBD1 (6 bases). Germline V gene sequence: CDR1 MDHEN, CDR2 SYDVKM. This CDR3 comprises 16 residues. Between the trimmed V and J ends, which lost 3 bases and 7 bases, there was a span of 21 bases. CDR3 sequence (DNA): TGTGCCAGCAGTTTGGGAGAGGCGACAGGTGAAGATGAAGCTTTCTTT. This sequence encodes CASSLGEATGEDEAFF.

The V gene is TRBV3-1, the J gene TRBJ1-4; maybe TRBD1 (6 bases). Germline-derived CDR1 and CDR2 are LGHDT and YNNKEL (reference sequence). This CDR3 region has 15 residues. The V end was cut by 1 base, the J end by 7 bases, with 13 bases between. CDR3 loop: CASSQGQVRGEKLFF. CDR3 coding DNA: TGTGCCAGCAGCCAAGGACAGGTTCGGGGTGAAAAACTGTTTTTT.

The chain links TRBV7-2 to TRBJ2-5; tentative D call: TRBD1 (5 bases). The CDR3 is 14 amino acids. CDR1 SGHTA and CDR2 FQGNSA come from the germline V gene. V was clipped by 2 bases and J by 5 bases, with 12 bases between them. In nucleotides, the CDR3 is TGTGCCAGCAGCTTATACGGTTCAGGGGAGACCCAGTACTTC. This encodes CASSLYGSGETQYF.

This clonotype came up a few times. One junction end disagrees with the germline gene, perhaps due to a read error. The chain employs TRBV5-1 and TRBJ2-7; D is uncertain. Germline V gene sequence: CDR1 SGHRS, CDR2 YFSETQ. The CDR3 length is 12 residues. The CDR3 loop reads CASSLGGYEQYF. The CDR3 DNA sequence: TGTGCCAGCAGTTTAGGCGGTTACGAGCAGTACTTC.

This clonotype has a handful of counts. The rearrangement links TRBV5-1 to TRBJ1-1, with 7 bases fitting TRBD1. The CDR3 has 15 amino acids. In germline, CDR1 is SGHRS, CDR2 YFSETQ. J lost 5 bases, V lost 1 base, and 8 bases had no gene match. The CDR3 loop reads CASSLRRGPSTEAFF. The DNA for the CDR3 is TGCGCCAGCAGCTTGAGAAGGGGGCCGTCGACTGAAGCTTTCTTT.

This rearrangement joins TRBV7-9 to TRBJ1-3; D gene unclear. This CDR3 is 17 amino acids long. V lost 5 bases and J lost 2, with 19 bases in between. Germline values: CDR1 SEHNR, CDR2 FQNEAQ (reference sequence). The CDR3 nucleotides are TGTGCCAGCAGCCGATATAGGGATGGACGGCCTGGAAACACCATATATTTT. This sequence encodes CASSRYRDGRPGNTIYF. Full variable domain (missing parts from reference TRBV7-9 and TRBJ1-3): DTGVSQNPRHKITKRGQNVTFRCDPISEHNRLYWYRQTLGQGPEFLTYFQNEAQLEKSRLLSDRFSAERPKGSFSTLEIQRTEQGDSAMYLCASSRYRDGRPGNTIYFGEGSWLTVV.

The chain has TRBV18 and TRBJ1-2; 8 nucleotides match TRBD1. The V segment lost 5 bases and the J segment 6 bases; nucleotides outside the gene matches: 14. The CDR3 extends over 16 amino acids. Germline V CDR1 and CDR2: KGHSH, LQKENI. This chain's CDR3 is CASSSLDRGIRNGYTF. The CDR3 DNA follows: TGTGCCAGCTCATCACTCGACAGGGGCATAAGAAATGGCTACACCTTC.

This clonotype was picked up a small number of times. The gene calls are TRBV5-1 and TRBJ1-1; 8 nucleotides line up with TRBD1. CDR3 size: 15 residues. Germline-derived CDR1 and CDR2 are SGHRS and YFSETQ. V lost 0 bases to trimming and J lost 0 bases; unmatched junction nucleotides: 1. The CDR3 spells CASSLGGQVNTEAFF. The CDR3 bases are TGCGCCAGCAGCTTGGGGGGACAGGTGAACACTGAAGCTTTCTTT.